The T cell receptor beta chain under discussion was sequenced for a study of T cells expressing NK-cell markers. About the research overall: From sorted CD3+CD56+NKG2C+, CD3+CD56+NKG2C- and CD3+CD56-NKG2C+ T cells came the TCR beta repertoires. Seropositivity for HCMV was found in seven of the eight sequenced donors, with one seronegative. Study conclusions and caveats: It remained uncertain whether the expanded NKG2C+ T cell clones were specific for HCMV antigens.

Each CDR3 protein gets one entry in TCRdb, which reprocessed the 5' RACE reads and gives no DNA. Recorded here are about 150,000 distinct CDR3 sequences; the top ten clones represent about 39%. The germline V gene encodes CDR1 SGHVS and CDR2 FNYEAQ. The CDR3 has 13 amino acids. Points on this clonotype: Its antigen is as yet unknown.

This receptor was identified in a woman between 50 and 59 years old in good health. Sequenced sample: blood T cells: a sorted CD56 or NKG2C T cell subset, CD4+ or CD8+ T cells, or bulk PBMC T cells (not recorded which). V usage is TRBV7-6 and J usage is TRBJ1-1. This CDR3 is CASSNSGGPRAFF.